This T cell receptor beta chain was obtained from a study of blood T cell repertoires in COVID-19. Whole-study context: Researchers got acute and convalescent COVID-19 samples from the United States, Italy and Spain. In each case, the material was cDNA or gDNA derived from T cells, B-cell-depleted T cells, or PBMCs.

Enrolled during active infection, Seattle patients were then followed longitudinally. V was shortened by 1 base and J by 0 bases, with 11 bases between the two germline ends. The CDR3 consists of 16 residues. Per germline, CDR1 LNHDA and CDR2 SQIVND (reference sequence). In the original processing: Counts of nucleated cells, estimated from reference gene primer amplification, were obtained. Profiling relied on immunoSEQ multiplex PCR, and the TCRdb table lists in-frame clones only, not all of them. D and trimming come from the DNA, and the V and J calls and clone size come from that table. The sample consists of around 200,000 clones, 83% of them appearing once.

The sample consisted of peripheral blood. The chain combines TRBV19 with TRBJ2-3; D uncertain. The sequence came from a woman younger than 45 with COVID-19, enrolled during active disease. The CDR3 region is CASSIGLSLSTDTQYF. Written as DNA, the CDR3 is TGTGCCAGTAGTATAGGACTTAGTCTTAGCACAGATACGCAGTATTTT.